This is a list of T cell receptor beta chains from one sample in a study of T cells after yellow fever vaccination. TCRdb redid the calling of the 5' RACE reads with MiXCR, one entry per CDR3 protein. Of about 240,000 distinct CDR3 sequences listed, more than 3.5% are singletons. The sequenced sample was PBMCs, obtained 15 days after the yellow fever booster vaccination. The source is a man younger than 35 who received the YFV17D yellow fever vaccine. CDR3s include the opening cysteine and the closing phenylalanine or tryptophan. The order of the fields is V gene, clone size, D gene, J gene, CDR3 DNA, CDR3 protein. D genes are given only for firm matches. Size values are once, few and many counts, or a class for expanded clones, and some rows have none.

v_call: TRBV6-5; clone_size: many; d_call: -; j_call: TRBJ1-6; cdr3_nt: TGTGCCAGCAGTTACCAGGTGTATAATTCACCCCTCCACTTT; cdr3_aa: CASSYQVYNSPLHF
v_call: TRBV5-1; clone_size: many; d_call: TRBD1; j_call: TRBJ1-1; cdr3_nt: TGCGCCAGCAGGTTGACAGGGGACACTGAAGCTTTCTTT; cdr3_aa: CASRLTGDTEAFF
v_call: TRBV27; clone_size: many; d_call: TRBD1; j_call: TRBJ2-3; cdr3_nt: TGTGCCAGCAGGACAGGGAAAGAAGCGCAGTATTTT; cdr3_aa: CASRTGKEAQYF
v_call: TRBV4-3; clone_size: many; d_call: -; j_call: TRBJ2-2; cdr3_nt: TGCGCCAGCAGCCAGCGAAGACAGACCAACACCGGGGAGCTGTTTTTT; cdr3_aa: CASSQRRQTNTGELFF
v_call: TRBV7-9; clone_size: many; d_call: -; j_call: TRBJ2-3; cdr3_nt: TGTGCCAGCAGCTTAAACCAGGTGACAGATACGCAGTATTTT; cdr3_aa: CASSLNQVTDTQYF
v_call: TRBV11-3; clone_size: -; d_call: -; j_call: TRBJ2-7; cdr3_nt: TGTGCCAGCAGCTTACACAGGGCCAACGAGCAGTACTTC; cdr3_aa: CASSLHRANEQYF
v_call: TRBV5-6; clone_size: few; d_call: -; j_call: TRBJ2-3; cdr3_nt: TGTGCCAGCACCCTTCTCGGGGGGCCTAGCACAGATACGCAGTATTTT; cdr3_aa: CASTLLGGPSTDTQYF
v_call: TRBV5-1; clone_size: many; d_call: TRBD2; j_call: TRBJ2-3; cdr3_nt: TGCGCCAGCAGCCCAGCGCGGGCTAGCGGCGGTTATACGCAGTATTTT; cdr3_aa: CASSPARASGGYTQYF
v_call: TRBV7-9; clone_size: many; d_call: -; j_call: TRBJ2-5; cdr3_nt: TGTGCCAGCAGCTACCGGGGGGCTAGAAAAGAGACCCAGTACTTC; cdr3_aa: CASSYRGARKETQYF
v_call: TRBV6-1; clone_size: few; d_call: -; j_call: TRBJ2-1; cdr3_nt: TGTGCCAGCAGTTCCAGAATTCGACAGCAACCCTACAATGAGCAGTTCTTC; cdr3_aa: CASSSRIRQQPYNEQFF
v_call: TRBV9; clone_size: many; d_call: -; j_call: TRBJ2-1; cdr3_nt: TGTGCCAGCAGCGTAGCCGGAGCGGCCTACAATGAGCAGTTCTTC; cdr3_aa: CASSVAGAAYNEQFF
v_call: TRBV12-3/TRBV12-4; clone_size: many; d_call: TRBD1; j_call: TRBJ1-2; cdr3_nt: TGTGCCAGCCCTAGGGAAGGGGGCTTCGGCTACACCTTC; cdr3_aa: CASPREGGFGYTF
v_call: TRBV27; clone_size: many; d_call: -; j_call: TRBJ2-3; cdr3_nt: TGTGCCAGCAGTTTCTCCGGTGAGACAGATACGCAGTATTTT; cdr3_aa: CASSFSGETDTQYF
v_call: TRBV20-1; clone_size: many; d_call: -; j_call: TRBJ1-5; cdr3_nt: TGCAGTGCTAGACGGCCAAGCAATCAGCCCCAGCATTTT; cdr3_aa: CSARRPSNQPQHF
v_call: TRBV5-6; clone_size: many; d_call: -; j_call: TRBJ2-5; cdr3_nt: TGTGCCAGCAGCTTTCGGGGGAGTAAAAAGACCCAGTACTTC; cdr3_aa: CASSFRGSKKTQYF
v_call: TRBV6-4; clone_size: medium-sized; d_call: TRBD2; j_call: TRBJ2-3; cdr3_nt: TGTGCCAGCAGTGACGGACTAGCTAGCACAGATACGCAGTATTTT; cdr3_aa: CASSDGLASTDTQYF
v_call: TRBV20-1; clone_size: many; d_call: TRBD2; j_call: TRBJ2-1; cdr3_nt: TGCAGTGCTAGAGGTCTAGCGGTTTACAATGAGCAGTTCTTC; cdr3_aa: CSARGLAVYNEQFF
v_call: TRBV7-3; clone_size: many; d_call: TRBD2; j_call: TRBJ2-3; cdr3_nt: TGTGCCAGCAGCTCATCTGGCGGGGGACGTCCAGATACGCAGTATTTT; cdr3_aa: CASSSSGGGRPDTQYF
v_call: TRBV28; clone_size: many; d_call: -; j_call: TRBJ1-5; cdr3_nt: TGTGCCAGCTTCCCTTTGTTTTGGGAGAGGGGCGAGCAGCCCCAGCATTTT; cdr3_aa: CASFPLFWERGEQPQHF
v_call: TRBV6-5; clone_size: many; d_call: -; j_call: TRBJ1-2; cdr3_nt: TGTGCCAGCAGTTACGGCAGGGCTAACTATGGCTACACCTTC; cdr3_aa: CASSYGRANYGYTF
v_call: TRBV15; clone_size: many; d_call: TRBD2; j_call: TRBJ2-5; cdr3_nt: TGTGCCATTAACGACGGGACTAGCGGGGGGGCAAGGGAGACCCAGTACTTC; cdr3_aa: CAINDGTSGGARETQYF
v_call: TRBV9; clone_size: many; d_call: TRBD1; j_call: TRBJ2-1; cdr3_nt: TGTGCCAGCAGCGTAGGTGACAGGGCCTACAATGAGCAGTTCTTC; cdr3_aa: CASSVGDRAYNEQFF
v_call: TRBV2; clone_size: many; d_call: TRBD2; j_call: TRBJ2-2; cdr3_nt: TGTGCCAGTTCGGGACTAGCGAACACCGGGGAGCTGTTTTTT; cdr3_aa: CASSGLANTGELFF
v_call: TRBV19; clone_size: -; d_call: -; j_call: TRBJ2-3; cdr3_nt: TGTGCCAGTAGTATAGATCTTCTTGGGCCAGATACGCAGTATTTT; cdr3_aa: CASSIDLLGPDTQYF
v_call: TRBV4-2; clone_size: many; d_call: TRBD2; j_call: TRBJ2-1; cdr3_nt: TGTGCCAGCAGCCAAGGGGACGCGGGGGGGACGAATGAGCAGTTCTTC; cdr3_aa: CASSQGDAGGTNEQFF
v_call: TRBV7-2; clone_size: many; d_call: TRBD1; j_call: TRBJ1-2; cdr3_nt: TGTGCCAGCAGCATAACCGGGACAGGGTCAAGTGGCTACACCTTC; cdr3_aa: CASSITGTGSSGYTF
v_call: TRBV20-1; clone_size: many; d_call: -; j_call: TRBJ1-2; cdr3_nt: TGCAGTGTCACCAGGGTTTCAACGGGAGGCTACACCTTC; cdr3_aa: CSVTRVSTGGYTF
v_call: TRBV5-1; clone_size: many; d_call: -; j_call: TRBJ1-3; cdr3_nt: TGCGCCAGCAGCTTGGAACAGAAAGGAAACACCATATATTTT; cdr3_aa: CASSLEQKGNTIYF
v_call: TRBV10-3; clone_size: many; d_call: TRBD2; j_call: TRBJ2-1; cdr3_nt: TGTGCCATCAGTGAGTCAAGAGCGGGGGGTATGAGTGAGCAGTTCTTC; cdr3_aa: CAISESRAGGMSEQFF
v_call: TRBV11-2; clone_size: many; d_call: -; j_call: TRBJ1-2; cdr3_nt: TGTGCCAGCAGCTTATCCCTAGGGGCCAGCTATGGCTACACCTTC; cdr3_aa: CASSLSLGASYGYTF
v_call: TRBV5-5; clone_size: many; d_call: TRBD1; j_call: TRBJ1-2; cdr3_nt: TGTGCCAGCAGCTACACGGGACAGGGGATGGCTGGCTACACCTTC; cdr3_aa: CASSYTGQGMAGYTF
v_call: TRBV3-1; clone_size: many; d_call: -; j_call: TRBJ2-5; cdr3_nt: TGTGCCAGCAGCCAAGACGGCCAAGAGACCCAGTACTTC; cdr3_aa: CASSQDGQETQYF
v_call: TRBV7-8; clone_size: many; d_call: -; j_call: TRBJ2-3; cdr3_nt: TGTGCCAGCAGCTTAGGTCCGGTTGGCAGGGTGGATACGCAGTATTTT; cdr3_aa: CASSLGPVGRVDTQYF
v_call: TRBV12-3/TRBV12-4; clone_size: many; d_call: TRBD2; j_call: TRBJ2-1; cdr3_nt: TGTGCCAGCAGTTCGACGTCTAGCGGTCATGAGCAGTTCTTC; cdr3_aa: CASSSTSSGHEQFF
v_call: TRBV5-5; clone_size: many; d_call: TRBD1; j_call: TRBJ1-1; cdr3_nt: TGTGCCAGCAGCTGGACAGGGATTGAAGCTTTCTTT; cdr3_aa: CASSWTGIEAFF
v_call: TRBV19; clone_size: many; d_call: -; j_call: TRBJ2-1; cdr3_nt: TGTGCCAGTACCAGTGGCGGTGGCAATGAGCAGTTCTTC; cdr3_aa: CASTSGGGNEQFF
v_call: TRBV7-6; clone_size: many; d_call: TRBD1; j_call: TRBJ2-2; cdr3_nt: TGTGCCAGCAGCTTAGCGGCCCAGGGGGCCGGGGAGCTGTTTTTT; cdr3_aa: CASSLAAQGAGELFF
v_call: TRBV9; clone_size: many; d_call: -; j_call: TRBJ2-6; cdr3_nt: TGTGCCAGCAGCATTACCCCGGAAGGCAACGGGGCCAACGTCCTGACTTTC; cdr3_aa: CASSITPEGNGANVLTF
v_call: TRBV7-9; clone_size: many; d_call: -; j_call: TRBJ2-1; cdr3_nt: TGTGCCATCGAGGGCTACAATGAGCAGTTCTTC; cdr3_aa: CAIEGYNEQFF
v_call: TRBV5-1; clone_size: many; d_call: -; j_call: TRBJ2-3; cdr3_nt: TGCGCCAGCAGCTCCTCTAGGGTTACAGATACGCAGTATTTT; cdr3_aa: CASSSSRVTDTQYF
v_call: TRBV5-1; clone_size: many; d_call: TRBD1; j_call: TRBJ2-1; cdr3_nt: TGCGCCAGCAGCTTGGCCCCGAGGACAGGGGCGCCCAATGAGCAGTTCTTC; cdr3_aa: CASSLAPRTGAPNEQFF
v_call: TRBV7-8; clone_size: many; d_call: -; j_call: TRBJ1-3; cdr3_nt: TGTGCCAGCAGCGCGGGTTCCCTCTCTGGAAACACCATATATTTT; cdr3_aa: CASSAGSLSGNTIYF